The 11 T cell receptor beta chains below all came from one sample that was sequenced in a study of cytomegalovirus exposure and HLA in healthy donors. Assay: immunoSEQ multiplex PCR; the TCRdb copy retains only in-frame clones and omits some. The repertoire includes about 78,000 clones, approximately 95% of them detected once, and approximately 1.5% sits in the top ten. Material for sequencing was PBMCs. These receptors originate from a man in his late teens or twenties in good health and CMV-seropositive.

The gene calls are TRBV27 and TRBJ2-7, with D maybe TRBD1 (6 bases). Germline V lookup: CDR1 MNHEY, CDR2 SMNVEV (reference sequence). The CDR3 extends over 12 amino acids. The V gene lost 6 bases and the J gene lost 6 bases, with 12 bases spanning the gap. CDR3 sequence reads: CASSGTGFEQYF. CDR3 nucleotides: TGTGCCAGCAGCGGAACAGGGTTCGAGCAGTACTTC.

The J gene is TRBJ2-7, the V gene TRBV6-5, with a weak D call TRBD1 (7 bases). This CDR3 is 16 amino acids long. In germline, CDR1 is MNHEY, CDR2 SVGAGI. V gave up 0 bases and J gave up 0 bases, with 12 bases separating them. CDR3 DNA sequence: TGTGCCAGCAGTTACTCGACAGGGAGGAGCTCCTACGAGCAGTACTTC. Its protein product is CASSYSTGRSSYEQYF.

The chain joins TRBV30 to TRBJ1-5, with D maybe TRBD1 (6 bases). Per germline, CDR1 GTSNPN and CDR2 SVGIG (reference sequence). The CDR3 covers 13 residues. DNA for the CDR3: TGTGCTTTCGCCTGGGACACTAATCAGCCCCAGCATTTT. As protein: CAFAWDTNQPQHF.

The J gene is TRBJ1-2, the V gene TRBV21-1. TRBV21-1 is reported as a pseudogene. The CDR3 loop spans 14 amino acids. This CDR3 is CASTGGRSPYGYTF. The CDR3 DNA is TGTGCCAGCACCGGCGGCCGAAGCCCGTATGGCTACACCTTC.

The rearrangement joins TRBV19 to TRBJ2-1; 7 bases match TRBD2. The CDR3 loop spans 15 amino acids. The V segment lost 3 bases and the J segment 3 bases; nucleotides outside the gene matches: 5. Germline loops: CDR1 LNHDA, CDR2 SQIVND (reference sequence). CDR3 loop: CASSMPGGFYNEQFF. CDR3 sequence (DNA): TGTGCCAGTAGTATGCCGGGAGGCTTCTACAATGAGCAGTTCTTC.

V and J are TRBV30 and TRBJ1-4; 8 nucleotides agree with TRBD1. The V segment lost 8 bases and the J segment 10 bases; nucleotides outside the gene matches: 21. CDR3 length: 16 residues. The germline V gene has CDR1 GTSNPN and CDR2 SVGIG (reference sequence). This chain's CDR3 is CAGRTGSSRSRGKLFF. In nucleotides, the CDR3 is TGTGCCGGAAGGACAGGGAGCTCCCGGTCGAGGGGAAAACTGTTTTTT.

The V and J genes are TRBV2 and TRBJ1-5, with a tentative D call TRBD1 (6 bases). V lost 4 bases, J lost 7 bases, and 14 bases lay in between. The germline V gene encodes CDR1 SNHLY and CDR2 FYNNEI. The CDR3 totals 14 residues. CDR3 coding DNA: TGTGCCAGCAGTGGACGGGGGGCCGGCCAGCCCCAGCATTTT. Translation gives CASSGRGAGQPQHF.

The chain couples TRBV9 to TRBJ1-2, with D maybe TRBD1 (5 bases). The CDR3 is 16 amino acids. The V gene lost 0 bases and the J gene lost 6 bases, with 18 bases spanning the gap. Germline V CDR1 and CDR2: SGDLS, YYNGEE. CDR3 sequence reads: CASSVATSRGDNGYTF. DNA of the CDR3: TGTGCCAGCAGCGTAGCTACCAGCCGGGGGGATAATGGCTACACCTTC.

This chain uses TRBV7-8 with TRBJ1-2; D may be TRBD1 (5 bases). V shed 4 bases and J shed 2 bases, with 11 bases lying between them. This CDR3 contains 14 residues. Germline CDR1 is SGHVS and CDR2 is FQNEAQ. The CDR3 DNA follows: TGTGCCAGCAGCTCCGTGACAGCAAACTATGGCTACACCTTC. Translating it yields CASSSVTANYGYTF.

This sequence joins TRBV6-1 and TRBJ2-2; D remains ambiguous. Germline loops: CDR1 MNHNS, CDR2 SASEGT. Between the trimmed V and J ends, which lost 5 bases and 7 bases, there was a span of 5 bases. This CDR3 is 11 amino acids long. CDR3 region: CASSRVGELFF. As DNA, the CDR3 is TGTGCCAGCAGTCGGGTCGGGGAGCTGTTTTTT.

The V gene is TRBV10-3, the J gene TRBJ2-1, with D possibly being TRBD2 (6 bases). The CDR3 spans 15 residues. Looked up from germline, CDR1 is ENHRY and CDR2 is SYGVKD. The V and J ends lost 5 bases and 6 bases respectively, with 17 bases between them. The CDR3 DNA reads as TGTGCCATCAGTAGCCGGGACTCCCGCCCCAATGAGCAGTTCTTC. Translation gives CAISSRDSRPNEQFF.